The source of this T cell receptor beta chain is a study of blood T cells in healthy people across ages. The overall study: Per every two T cells, about one barcoded beta molecule was captured by template switching.

General study results and limits: Getting older went along with TCR beta diversity per million T cells dropping roughly linearly.

The CDR3 covers 14 residues. V shed 0 bases and J shed 7 bases, with 13 bases lying between them. Germline V gene data show CDR1 as SGDLS and CDR2 as YYNGEE. This clonotype was seen only once. Its antigen is not known. Primed by a sample-barcoded 5' primer and a J-beta primer mix, a second PCR proceeded for roughly 6 to 12 cycles. Each CDR3 protein gets one entry after TCRdb re-called the 5' RACE reads with MiXCR. The sample consists of some 1,000,000 distinct CDR3 sequences, about 23% of them appearing once. These records were also assigned to another study, of T cells of mothers and their children.

Sequencing input: blood. The chain combines TRBV9 with TRBJ1-1; D gene unclear. The sequence was obtained from a girl aged 2 to 10 in good health. The CDR3 is CASSVEEWGGEAFF. DNA of the CDR3: TGTGCCAGCAGCGTAGAAGAATGGGGTGGTGAAGCTTTCTTT. Full variable domain (remainder filled in from reference TRBV9 and TRBJ1-1): DSGVTQTPKHLITATGQRVTLRCSPRSGDLSVYWYQQSLDQGLQFLIQYYNGEERAKGNILERFSAQQFPDLHSELNLSSLELGDSALYFCASSVEEWGGEAFFGQGTRLTVV.